The rows below give T cell receptor beta chains drawn from one sample of a study of shared clonotypes between healthy human individuals. Sequencing used immunoSEQ multiplex PCR; TCRdb keeps in-frame clones, though not all of them. The sample contains hundreds of thousands of clones, roughly 95% of which appear only once. The sequencing input was naive CD8+ T cells sorted from blood. These receptors all stem from a woman aged 30 to 39 in good health. CDR3s include the opening cysteine and the closing phenylalanine or tryptophan. The order of the fields is V gene, J gene, D gene, clone size, CDR3 protein, CDR3 DNA. The D gene is left open where the match is weak. The size entry is marked missing in some rows and otherwise reads once, few, many or a size class.

v_call: TRBV19; j_call: TRBJ2-1; d_call: .; clone_size: .; cdr3_aa: CASSPARGAYNEQFF; cdr3_nt: TGTGCCAGTAGCCCAGCTAGGGGTGCCTACAATGAGCAGTTCTTC
v_call: TRBV28; j_call: TRBJ2-1; d_call: TRBD2; clone_size: once; cdr3_aa: CASRPSGTSVPQFF; cdr3_nt: TGTGCCAGCAGGCCCTCCGGGACTAGCGTACCACAGTTCTTC
v_call: TRBV27; j_call: TRBJ1-5; d_call: TRBD1; clone_size: .; cdr3_aa: CASSESGTGYQPQHF; cdr3_nt: TGTGCCAGCAGTGAATCCGGGACAGGGTATCAGCCCCAGCATTTT
v_call: TRBV7-9; j_call: TRBJ2-1; d_call: .; clone_size: .; cdr3_aa: CASSGGLLYNEQFF; cdr3_nt: TGTGCCAGCAGCGGGGGACTCCTATACAATGAGCAGTTCTTC
v_call: TRBV10-2; j_call: TRBJ2-7; d_call: TRBD2; clone_size: .; cdr3_aa: CASSGLGLAGPSSYEQYF; cdr3_nt: TGCGCCAGCAGTGGTTTGGGACTAGCGGGACCCAGCTCCTACGAGCAGTACTTC
v_call: TRBV9; j_call: TRBJ1-1; d_call: .; clone_size: .; cdr3_aa: CASSNWANTEAFF; cdr3_nt: TGTGCCAGCAGTAACTGGGCGAACACTGAAGCTTTCTTT
v_call: TRBV15; j_call: TRBJ1-1; d_call: TRBD1; clone_size: .; cdr3_aa: CATSREDRGLEAFF; cdr3_nt: TGTGCCACCAGCAGAGAGGACAGGGGCCTGGAAGCTTTCTTT
v_call: TRBV6-5; j_call: TRBJ1-3; d_call: .; clone_size: once; cdr3_aa: CASRVDSGNTIYF; cdr3_nt: TGTGCCAGCAGAGTTGACTCTGGAAACACCATATATTTT
v_call: TRBV27; j_call: TRBJ2-1; d_call: TRBD2; clone_size: .; cdr3_aa: CASSLYSGELYNEQFF; cdr3_nt: TGTGCCAGCAGTTTATACAGCGGGGAACTTTACAATGAGCAGTTCTTC
v_call: TRBV4-1; j_call: TRBJ2-7; d_call: .; clone_size: .; cdr3_aa: CASSPNLAGSYEQYF; cdr3_nt: TGCGCCAGCAGCCCCAACTTGGCGGGATCCTACGAGCAGTACTTC
v_call: TRBV4-1; j_call: TRBJ2-3; d_call: TRBD2; clone_size: once; cdr3_aa: CASSQDLPGLAGGRSTDTQYF; cdr3_nt: TGCGCCAGCAGCCAAGATCTGCCCGGGCTAGCGGGAGGGAGGAGCACAGATACGCAGTATTTT
v_call: TRBV27; j_call: TRBJ2-3; d_call: TRBD2; clone_size: .; cdr3_aa: CASNTGGADTQYF; cdr3_nt: TGTGCCAGCAACACGGGGGGTGCAGATACGCAGTATTTT
v_call: TRBV7-9; j_call: TRBJ2-7; d_call: .; clone_size: .; cdr3_aa: CASSPRQGLYEQYF; cdr3_nt: TGTGCCAGCAGCCCCCGGCAGGGACTCTACGAGCAGTACTTC
v_call: TRBV18; j_call: TRBJ2-6; d_call: .; clone_size: .; cdr3_aa: CASSPPLPGANVLTF; cdr3_nt: TGTGCCAGCTCACCCCCGTTACCCGGGGCCAACGTCCTGACTTTC
v_call: TRBV6-6; j_call: TRBJ1-4; d_call: TRBD1; clone_size: .; cdr3_aa: CASSYSYVTGHEKLFF; cdr3_nt: TGTGCCAGCAGTTACTCGTATGTGACAGGGCATGAAAAACTGTTTTTT
v_call: TRBV28; j_call: TRBJ2-1; d_call: .; clone_size: .; cdr3_aa: CASRSPRLAPLPGHYNEQFF; cdr3_nt: TGTGCCAGCAGGTCCCCGCGGCTAGCGCCGCTGCCGGGCCACTACAATGAGCAGTTCTTC
v_call: TRBV28; j_call: TRBJ2-2; d_call: TRBD2; clone_size: .; cdr3_aa: CASSLSRPSGRGDGELFF; cdr3_nt: TGTGCCAGCAGTTTGTCTCGTCCTAGCGGGAGGGGCGACGGGGAGCTGTTTTTT
v_call: TRBV2; j_call: TRBJ2-1; d_call: TRBD2; clone_size: .; cdr3_aa: CASLYSGSYNEQFF; cdr3_nt: TGTGCCAGCCTTTATAGCGGGAGTTACAATGAGCAGTTCTTC
v_call: TRBV19; j_call: TRBJ2-1; d_call: .; clone_size: .; cdr3_aa: CASSLGRSYNEQFF; cdr3_nt: TGTGCCAGTAGTTTGGGTCGGTCCTACAATGAGCAGTTCTTC
v_call: TRBV27; j_call: TRBJ2-1; d_call: TRBD1; clone_size: .; cdr3_aa: CASSLRTGDYNEQFF; cdr3_nt: TGTGCCAGCAGTCTCCGGACAGGGGACTACAATGAGCAGTTCTTC
v_call: TRBV28; j_call: TRBJ2-1; d_call: TRBD1; clone_size: .; cdr3_aa: CASSPRQGATYNEQFF; cdr3_nt: TGTGCCAGCAGTCCGAGACAGGGGGCGACCTACAATGAGCAGTTCTTC
v_call: TRBV6-6; j_call: TRBJ2-1; d_call: .; clone_size: .; cdr3_aa: CASSPTRMGNEQFF; cdr3_nt: TGTGCCAGCAGTCCGACTAGGATGGGCAATGAGCAGTTCTTC